This TCR beta chain emerged from a study of blood T cell repertoires in COVID-19. The count of this clone is one. CDR3 size: 16 residues. Losses at the gene ends were 3 bases for V and 3 bases for J; bases not matched to a gene: 5. Germline V gene lookup returns CDR1 KGHDR and CDR2 SFDVKD. Original processing methods: Reference gene primer amplification gave estimated nucleated cell counts. The data were produced by immunoSEQ multiplex PCR, yet TCRdb's version contains in-frame clones alone and is incomplete. V and J calls and clone size are those listed in that table; D and trimming were worked out from the DNA. Here the sample spans 150,000 to 200,000 clones, around 74% being singletons.

Material: peripheral blood. J is TRBJ2-3 and V is TRBV24-1; 10 nucleotides match TRBD2. This TCR derives from a woman of 80 years or more with acute or convalescent COVID-19. The CDR3 DNA reads as TGTGCCACCAGTGATGTCGCACTAGCGGGGACAGATACGCAGTATTTT. This codes for CATSDVALAGTDTQYF.